This T cell receptor (beta chain) was found in a study of blood T cells in healthy people across ages. With a J-beta primer mix and a sample-barcoded 5' primer, a second PCR ran about 6 to 11 cycles. TCRdb reanalysed the 5' RACE reads using MiXCR and keeps one entry per CDR3 protein. This repertoire shows roughly 2 million distinct CDR3 sequences, about 50% found once; its top ten account for more than 2%. Sequenced input: blood. The sequence was collected from a woman aged 40-49 years in good health.

CDR3 protein: CASSVGDTGTLEAFF. CDR3 coding DNA: TGTGCCAGCAGCGTAGGGGACACCGGAACACTAGAGGCTTTCTTT. The V and J genes are TRBV9 and TRBJ1-1, with D tentatively TRBD1 (6 bases). CDR3 length: 15 amino acids. Trimming stripped 0 bases from V and 11 bases from J, with 20 bases between. Germline CDR1 reads SGDLS; CDR2 reads YYNGEE.